Below are 10 T cell receptor beta chains sequenced from a single sample in a study of shared clonotypes between healthy human individuals. Produced via immunoSEQ multiplex PCR; TCRdb's table is partial and in-frame only. Among 90,000 to 130,000 clones listed, around 68% were seen once. Sequenced sample: memory CD8+ T cells sorted from blood. The subset here: CD45RO+ cells pooled with CCR7-negative TemRA cells. Every receptor here comes from a woman between 25 and 40 years old in good health.

This clone appeared a single time. The chain recombines TRBV7-6 with TRBJ2-7; 7 bases agree with TRBD1. The CDR3 runs to 14 residues. Germline CDR1 and CDR2: SGHVS and FNYEAQ. The junction had 5 bases not matched to a gene; V was cut back by 3 bases and J by 3 bases. The CDR3 bases are TGTGCCAGCAGCTTGGGGGACAGATACTACGAGCAGTACTTC. This translates into CASSLGDRYYEQYF.

V usage is TRBV27 and J usage is TRBJ2-5, with no clear D. The DNA end lines up better with TRBJ2-7; the J call may be wrong. Germline assignment: CDR1 MNHEY and CDR2 SMNVEV (reference sequence). CDR3 length: 12 residues. The CDR3 sequence is CASSSIRHEQYF. For the CDR3, the DNA is TGTGCCAGCAGTTCTATTCGACACGAGCAGTACTTC.

The chain carries TRBV7-6 and TRBJ1-5, with 7 positions matching TRBD1. The CDR3 is made up of 15 amino acids. The V gene's germline CDR1 is SGHVS and CDR2 FNYEAQ. With 5 bases clipped from V and 4 bases from J, the junction kept 8 bases outside the gene matches. The CDR3 nucleotides read TGTGCCAGCAGCCACGAGGGACAGCCTAATCAGCCCCAGCATTTT. Translating it yields CASSHEGQPNQPQHF.

This clone appeared once. A far larger clone differs by one base, so this is likely a read error. V is TRBV4-2 and J is TRBJ2-7, with 11 positions matching TRBD1. CDR3 length: 16 amino acids. Germline assignment: CDR1 LGHNA and CDR2 YNFKEQ. The CDR3 DNA follows: TGTACCAGCAGCCAAACACTGGGGACAGGGGGTTTTGAGCAGTACTTC. This encodes CTSSQTLGTGGFEQYF.

This clone has a count of ten or more. This chain connects TRBV6-4 to TRBJ2-2, with 7 bases matching TRBD1. The germline gives CDR1 MRHNA, CDR2 SNTAGT. With 3 bases clipped from V and 3 bases from J, the junction kept 1 base outside the gene matches. There are 14 residues in the CDR3. The CDR3 reads CASSETGDTGELFF. CDR3 DNA sequence: TGTGCCAGCAGTGAAACAGGGGACACCGGGGAGCTGTTTTTT.

The genes are TRBV19 and TRBJ1-2; D may be TRBD1 (5 bases). The germline CDR1 and CDR2 sequences are LNHDA and SQIVND (reference sequence). The length of the CDR3 is 15 residues. Trimming took 6 bases from V and 1 from J, leaving 15 bases between them. The CDR3 nucleotides read TGTGCCAGTAGCCTACCGGGGCCCATTAACTATGGCTACACCTTC. This sequence encodes CASSLPGPINYGYTF.

Regarding this clone: With a much larger clone just one base away, this may be a read error. The chain's CDR3 is CASSDSTTDTQYF. Here the CDR3 DNA reads TGTGCCAGCAGTGACTCGACCACAGATACGCAGTATTTT. The rearrangement joins TRBV6-6 to TRBJ2-3, with D uncertain. The CDR3 has 13 residues. Germline V gene data show CDR1 as MNHNY and CDR2 as SVGAGI (reference sequence).

The chain joins TRBV7-2 to TRBJ1-2; D gene unclear. CDR1 and CDR2 (germline): SGHTA, FQGNSA. V was shortened by 2 bases and J by 2 bases, with 6 bases between the two germline ends. The CDR3 is made up of 13 amino acids. The CDR3 nucleotides read TGTGCCAGCAGCTTATCGCAGAACTATGGCTACACCTTC. Translated: CASSLSQNYGYTF.

The chain employs TRBV2 and TRBJ1-5; D gene ambiguous. Germline lookup yields CDR1 SNHLY and CDR2 FYNNEI. The length of the CDR3 is 13 residues. V lost 6 bases and J 3 bases, leaving 9 bases between the germline ends. DNA for the CDR3: TGTGCCAGCAGCCCCGGCGCCAATCAGCCCCAGCATTTT. Its protein product is CASSPGANQPQHF.

This chain links TRBV2 with TRBJ2-3; 8 nucleotides line up with TRBD2. There are 15 residues in the CDR3. Germline lookup yields CDR1 SNHLY and CDR2 FYNNEI. Unmatched junction bases numbered 5, after V lost 6 bases and J lost 0 bases. DNA for the CDR3: TGTGCCAGCAGCCTGACTAGCGTTAGCACAGATACGCAGTATTTT. It codes for CASSLTSVSTDTQYF.